This TCR beta chain is drawn from a study of OX40 agonist ivuxolimab in advanced cancers. V gave up 5 bases and J gave up 3 bases, with 14 bases separating them. The CDR3 extends over 15 amino acids. CDR1 is SGHTA, CDR2 FQGNSA, per germline. Sampling times: baseline, cycle 4 day 1, cycle 7 day 1. The table came from immunoSEQ multiplex PCR; TCRdb's copy has only in-frame clones and leaves some out. The repertoire consists of about 84,000 clones, with around 85% occurring once and the leading ten covering roughly 0.22%. The input for sequencing was CD4+ or CD8+ T cells sorted from blood, taken in a trial of the OX40 agonist ivuxolimab. The clonotype comes from an adult with an advanced solid tumor such as melanoma, head and neck, liver or kidney cancer. This chain links TRBV7-2 with TRBJ1-5; tentatively, D is TRBD1 (6 bases). The CDR3 sequence: CASSPRQGINQPQHF. The CDR3 DNA reads as TGTGCCAGCAGCCCTCGTCAGGGGATCAATCAGCCCCAGCATTTT.